These 15 T cell receptor beta chains were all obtained from the same sample, sequenced in a study of identical twins. TCRdb reprocessed the 5' RACE reads with MiXCR, giving one entry per CDR3 protein. The sample includes 550,000 to 800,000 distinct CDR3 sequences, roughly 7.2% of them seen just once. These data are also associated with another study on yellow fever vaccine responses in identical twins.

The source material was PBMCs. These receptor sequences come from a young woman in good health.

The J gene is TRBJ2-2, the V gene TRBV6-2 or TRBV6-3; D could derive from TRBD1 or TRBD2 (5 bases each). This CDR3 contains 11 residues. CDR1 and CDR2 (germline): MNHEY, SVGEGT. Between the trimmed V and J ends, which lost 4 bases and 13 bases, there was a span of 10 bases. This CDR3 reads CASSSPRGLFF. The DNA of the CDR3 is TGTGCCAGCAGTTCCCCGAGGGGGCTGTTTTTT.

This clonotype was counted many times. The V gene is TRBV10-3, the J gene TRBJ1-2; 7 nucleotides agree with TRBD1. Germline values: CDR1 ENHRY, CDR2 SYGVKD. The V segment lost 10 bases and the J segment 3 bases; nucleotides outside the gene matches: 2. The CDR3 is 11 amino acids. In nucleotides, the CDR3 is TGTGCCACCGGGACAGACTATGGCTACACCTTC. It is translated as CATGTDYGYTF.

This clonotype has ten or more counts. The J gene is TRBJ2-1, the V gene TRBV7-2; tentative D call: TRBD2 (6 bases). Germline V lookup: CDR1 SGHTA, CDR2 FQGNSA. This CDR3 region has 15 residues. V was shortened by 5 bases and J by 5 bases, with 16 bases between the two germline ends. The CDR3 DNA sequence: TGTGCCAGCAGCCCTTATTCGGGAGTTAACAATGAGCAGTTCTTC. Translating it yields CASSPYSGVNNEQFF.

There are many counts of this clonotype. This rearrangement joins TRBV5-1 to TRBJ2-1, with D unresolved. The V end lost 1 base, the J end lost 15 bases, and 14 bases lay between the germline ends. The CDR3 loop spans 12 amino acids. Per germline, CDR1 SGHRS and CDR2 YFSETQ. As DNA, the CDR3 is TGCGCCAGCAGCTTGAAGACGGAAGCTCTGTTCTTC. As protein: CASSLKTEALFF.

This clonotype appeared a few times. The CDR3 region has the DNA TGTGCCACCAGCAGAGATCAGTGGGGACAGGTCTACGAGCAGTACGTC. It codes for CATSRDQWGQVYEQYV. The rearrangement links TRBV15 to TRBJ2-7; 8 bases align to TRBD1. This CDR3 is 16 amino acids long. Trimming removed 0 bases from V and 3 bases from J; junction bases left unmatched: 7. Germline-derived CDR1 and CDR2 are LNHNV and YYDKDF (reference sequence).

The gene calls are TRBV27 and TRBJ1-6; 7 bases are shared with TRBD1. The CDR3 consists of 16 residues. In germline, CDR1 is MNHEY, CDR2 SMNVEV (reference sequence). V shed 2 bases and J 9 bases; nucleotides not matched to a gene: 10. CDR3 sequence: CASSLGGHRTGSPLHF. The DNA for the CDR3 is TGTGCCAGCAGTTTAGGTGGCCACAGGACAGGTTCACCCCTCCACTTT.

This clonotype was seen only a few times. This chain connects TRBV11-2 to TRBJ1-3; D remains unclear. The CDR3 spans 14 residues. V shed 6 bases and J shed 2 bases, with 11 bases lying between them. CDR1 and CDR2 (germline): SGHAT, FQNNGV. DNA of the CDR3: TGTGCCAGCAGTTCGCGGGAGCCTGGAAACACCATATATTTT. It is translated as CASSSREPGNTIYF.

The chain has TRBV20-1 and TRBJ2-1; the match to TRBD2 covers 7 bases. The CDR3 runs to 15 residues. Germline V gives CDR1 DFQATT, CDR2 SNEGSKA (reference sequence). V was pared by 6 bases and J by 7 bases, with 15 bases of the junction left unmatched. CDR3 in DNA: TGCAGTGCGCCGACTAGCTCCACCATTGGAAATGAGCAGTTCTTC. Translating gives CSAPTSSTIGNEQFF.

V is TRBV20-1 and J is TRBJ1-4; a possible D gene is TRBD1 (6 bases). CDR1 is DFQATT, CDR2 SNEGSKA, per germline (reference sequence). With 1 base removed from V and 0 bases from J, the gap between germline ends came to 9 bases. This CDR3 has 15 residues. The DNA of the CDR3 is TGCAGTGCTAGAGGAGGGGGTTCAACTAATGAAAAACTGTTTTTT. Translated, it gives CSARGGGSTNEKLFF.

The rearrangement joins TRBV10-1 to TRBJ1-2; D unresolved. The germline CDR1 and CDR2 sequences are WNHNN and SYGVQD (reference sequence). The CDR3 runs to 13 residues. V was clipped by 0 bases and J by 8 bases, with 10 bases between them. CDR3 bases: TGCGCCAGCAGTGAGTCACCGTTGGGGGGCTACACCTTC. Translation: CASSESPLGGYTF.

This clonotype has only a few counts. The genes are TRBV12-3 or TRBV12-4 and TRBJ2-1; 7 bases fit TRBD2. The ends lost 7 bases at V and 0 bases at J; junction bases unmatched: 9. CDR3 length equals 16 residues. CDR3 in amino acids: CASTRTRSSSYNEQFF. The CDR3 coding sequence is TGTGCCAGCACCAGGACTAGATCGAGCTCCTACAATGAGCAGTTCTTC.

This clonotype was seen more than once but under ten times. This chain links TRBV20-1 with TRBJ2-3, with 9 bases identical to TRBD2. This CDR3 spans 15 amino acids. V shed 3 bases, J shed 1 base, and the junction held 5 bases outside the gene matches. Germline V CDR1 and CDR2: DFQATT, SNEGSKA (reference sequence). In DNA, the CDR3 is TGCAGTGCTAGGGCGGGGGGGTCTGGCACAGATACGCAGTATTTT. Translated: CSARAGGSGTDTQYF.

V usage is TRBV3-1 and J usage is TRBJ2-5, with unresolved D. The CDR3 totals 13 residues. Germline V gene lookup returns CDR1 LGHDT and CDR2 YNNKEL (reference sequence). V was cut by 6 bases and J by 3 bases, with 11 bases left in between. The CDR3 DNA sequence: TGTGCCAGCAGGGATCCCCCAGAAGAGACCCAGTACTTC. The encoded protein is CASRDPPEETQYF.

This clonotype showed up many times. The chain uses TRBV24-1 and TRBJ2-5; 9 positions match TRBD1. Trimming at V came to 2 bases and at J to 4 bases, leaving 10 bases not matched to a gene. The length of the CDR3 is 17 residues. CDR1 KGHDR and CDR2 SFDVKD come from the germline V gene. The chain's CDR3 is CATSDWGGQGGSETQYF. CDR3 in DNA: TGTGCCACCAGTGATTGGGGGGGACAGGGAGGGTCAGAGACCCAGTACTTC.

The chain is built from TRBV12-3 or TRBV12-4 and TRBJ1-1, with D possibly TRBD1 on 5 matching bases. CDR3 size: 15 residues. The V and J ends lost 7 bases and 10 bases respectively, with 25 bases between them. The chain's CDR3 is CASIRIGQGPEGAFF. CDR3 in DNA: TGTGCCAGCATAAGAATTGGGCAGGGCCCGGAGGGAGCTTTCTTT.